Sequencing of this TCR beta chain was carried out in a study of CD8 T cells in ankylosing spondylitis. Study-wide findings and caveats: Earlier work had already found some motif variants in reactive arthritis synovial fluid and blood. A motif of 8 or 9 highly homologous TCR beta variants was seen as apparently characteristic of ankylosing spondylitis blood. Researchers reportedly found disease-linked clones significantly enriched in matched ankylosing spondylitis synovial fluid. Disease-associated clonotypes exhibited CD8+ identity and were relatively infrequent in peripheral blood.

This clonotype was recorded at least ten times. The antigen is not known. The CDR3 runs 13 residues. Germline assignment: CDR1 KGHSH and CDR2 LQKENI. Trimming removed 8 bases from V and 6 bases from J; junction bases left unmatched: 7. Using its own MiXCR run on the 5' RACE reads, TCRdb lists one record per CDR3 protein. Among 200,000 to 250,000 distinct CDR3 sequences listed, roughly 10% were seen once. The rearrangement uses TRBV18 and TRBJ2-1, with 7 bases identical to TRBD1. The sequencing input was blood, either unsorted or a sorted T cell fraction (not recorded which). This TCR derives from a male donor with ankylosing spondylitis or in good health (not recorded which). The CDR3, as DNA: TGTGCCAGCGGCTCCGGGACAGTCAATGAGCAGTTCTTC. Translation: CASGSGTVNEQFF. The entire variable domain, with the rest obtained from reference TRBV18 and TRBJ2-1, is as follows: NAGVMQNPRHLVRRRGQEARLRCSPMKGHSHVYWYRQLPEEGLKFMVYLQKENIIDESGMPKERFSAEFPKEGPSILRIQQVVRGDSAAYFCASGSGTVNEQFFGPGTRLTVL.